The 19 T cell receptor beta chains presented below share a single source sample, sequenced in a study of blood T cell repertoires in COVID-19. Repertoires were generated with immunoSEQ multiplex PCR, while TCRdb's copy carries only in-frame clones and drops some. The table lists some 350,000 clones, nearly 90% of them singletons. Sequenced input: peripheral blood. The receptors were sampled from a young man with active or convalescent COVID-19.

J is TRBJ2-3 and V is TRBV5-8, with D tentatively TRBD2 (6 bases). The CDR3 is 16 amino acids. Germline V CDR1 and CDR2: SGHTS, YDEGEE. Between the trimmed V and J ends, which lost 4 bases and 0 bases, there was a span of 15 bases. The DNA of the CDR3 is TGTGCCAGCAGCCAAGCATCGGGGACTAGCACAGATACGCAGTATTTT. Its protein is CASSQASGTSTDTQYF. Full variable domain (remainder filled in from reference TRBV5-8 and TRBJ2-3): EAGVTQSPTHLIKTRGQQATLRCSPISGHTSVYWYQQALGLGLQFLLWYDEGEERNRGNFPPRFSGRQFPNYSSELNVNALELEDSALYLCASSQASGTSTDTQYFGPGTRLTVL.

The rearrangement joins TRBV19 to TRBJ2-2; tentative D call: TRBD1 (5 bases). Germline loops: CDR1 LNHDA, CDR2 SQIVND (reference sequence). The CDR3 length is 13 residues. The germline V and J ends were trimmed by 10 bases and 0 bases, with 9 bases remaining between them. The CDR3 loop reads CAIDSSNTGELFF. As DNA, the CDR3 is TGTGCCATTGACAGCTCGAACACCGGGGAGCTGTTTTTT. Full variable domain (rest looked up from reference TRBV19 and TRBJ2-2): DGGITQSPKYLFRKEGQNVTLSCEQNLNHDAMYWYRQDPGQGLRLIYYSQIVNDFQKGDIAEGYSVSREKKESFPLTVTSAQKNPTAFYLCAIDSSNTGELFFGEGSRLTVL.

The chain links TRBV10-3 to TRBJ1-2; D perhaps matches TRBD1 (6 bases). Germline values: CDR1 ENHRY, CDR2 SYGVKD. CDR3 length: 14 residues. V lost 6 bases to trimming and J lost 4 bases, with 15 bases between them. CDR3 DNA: TGTGCCATCAGCGAGGGTGGGGGCAGCTATGGCTACACCTTC. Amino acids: CAISEGGGSYGYTF.

Here the CDR3 reads CASSFLQGSRNTIYF. CDR3 bases: TGCGCCAGCAGCTTTTTACAGGGGAGTAGAAACACCATATATTTT. The chain links TRBV5-1 to TRBJ1-3; TRBD1 matches 7 bases. This CDR3 spans 15 amino acids. V lost 2 bases and J lost 5; bases outside the gene matches: 7. Germline loops: CDR1 SGHRS, CDR2 YFSETQ.

CDR3 loop: CASSPTGYGTGELFF. CDR3 coding DNA: TGCGCCAGCAGCCCAACGGGGTACGGCACCGGGGAGCTGTTTTTT. The chain links TRBV5-1 to TRBJ2-2; D may be TRBD2 (5 bases). Trimming pared 4 bases from V and 4 bases from J, leaving 14 bases between. The CDR3 runs 15 residues. Germline V CDR1 and CDR2: SGHRS, YFSETQ.

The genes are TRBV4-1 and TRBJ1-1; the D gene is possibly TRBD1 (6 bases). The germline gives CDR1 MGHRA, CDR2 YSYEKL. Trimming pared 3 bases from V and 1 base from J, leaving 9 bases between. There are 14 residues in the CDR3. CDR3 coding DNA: TGCGCCAGCAGCCACCCGGACAGGAACACTGAAGCTTTCTTT. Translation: CASSHPDRNTEAFF.

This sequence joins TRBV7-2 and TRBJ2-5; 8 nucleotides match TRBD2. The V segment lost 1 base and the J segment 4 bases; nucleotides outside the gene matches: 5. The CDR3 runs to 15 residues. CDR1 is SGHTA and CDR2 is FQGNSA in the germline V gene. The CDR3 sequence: CASSLDGREGETQYF. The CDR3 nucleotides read TGTGCCAGCAGCTTAGATGGCCGGGAGGGAGAGACCCAGTACTTC.

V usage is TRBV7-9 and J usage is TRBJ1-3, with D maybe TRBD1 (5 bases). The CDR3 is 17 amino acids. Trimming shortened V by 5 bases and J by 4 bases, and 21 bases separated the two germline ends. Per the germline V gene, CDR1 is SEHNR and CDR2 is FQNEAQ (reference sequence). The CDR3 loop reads CASSPPLGLSRGNTIYF. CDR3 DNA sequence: TGTGCCAGCAGCCCCCCCTTGGGGCTTTCAAGGGGAAACACCATATATTTT.

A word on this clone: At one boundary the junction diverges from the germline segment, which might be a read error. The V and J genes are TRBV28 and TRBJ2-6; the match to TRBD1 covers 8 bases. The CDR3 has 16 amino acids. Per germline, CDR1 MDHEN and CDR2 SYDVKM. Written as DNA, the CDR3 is TGTGCCAGCAGGGGCAGGGGGCTAGTTGGGGCCAACGTGCTGACTTTC. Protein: CASRGRGLVGANVLTF.

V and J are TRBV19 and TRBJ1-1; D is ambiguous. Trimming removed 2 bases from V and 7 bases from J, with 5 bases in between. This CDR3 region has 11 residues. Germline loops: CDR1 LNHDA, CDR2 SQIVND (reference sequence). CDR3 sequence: CASSIINEAFF. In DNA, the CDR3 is TGTGCCAGTAGTATAATTAATGAAGCTTTCTTT.

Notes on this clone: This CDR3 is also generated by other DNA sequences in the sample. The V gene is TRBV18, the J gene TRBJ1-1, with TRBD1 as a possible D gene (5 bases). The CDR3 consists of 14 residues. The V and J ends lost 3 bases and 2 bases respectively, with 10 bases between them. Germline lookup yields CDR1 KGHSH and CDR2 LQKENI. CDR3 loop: CASSPKQENTEAFF. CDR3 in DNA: TGTGCCAGCTCACCGAAACAGGAAAACACTGAAGCTTTCTTT.

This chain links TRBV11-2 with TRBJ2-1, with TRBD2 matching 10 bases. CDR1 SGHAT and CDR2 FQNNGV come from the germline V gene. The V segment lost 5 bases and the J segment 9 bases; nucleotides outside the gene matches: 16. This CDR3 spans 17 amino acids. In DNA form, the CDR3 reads TGTGCCAGCAGCCCAGATATTTTGGCTAGCGGGAGCTTTGAGCAGTTCTTC. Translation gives CASSPDILASGSFEQFF.

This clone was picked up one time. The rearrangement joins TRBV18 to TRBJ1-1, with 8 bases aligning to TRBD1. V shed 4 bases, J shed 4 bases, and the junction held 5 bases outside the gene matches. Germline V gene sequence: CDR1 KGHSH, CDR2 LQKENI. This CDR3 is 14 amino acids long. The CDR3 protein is CASSRDRSTTEAFF. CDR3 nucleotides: TGTGCCAGCTCACGGGACAGGTCCACCACTGAAGCTTTCTTT.

In DNA form, the CDR3 reads TGTGCCAGCAGTTTTTATCCCCCCGGCCTAGCGGGGGGATCAAGCACAGATACGCAGTATTTT. Its translation: CASSFYPPGLAGGSSTDTQYF. The rearrangement uses TRBV27 and TRBJ2-3; 11 nucleotides line up with TRBD2. The CDR3 runs 21 residues. Trimming at V came to 3 bases and at J to 0 bases, leaving 17 bases not matched to a gene. CDR1 and CDR2 from the germline V gene are MNHEY and SMNVEV (reference sequence).

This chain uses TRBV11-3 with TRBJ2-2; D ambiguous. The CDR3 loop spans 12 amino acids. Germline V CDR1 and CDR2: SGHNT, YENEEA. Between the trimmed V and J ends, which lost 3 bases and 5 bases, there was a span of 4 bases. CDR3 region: CASSFRTGELFF. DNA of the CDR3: TGTGCCAGCAGCTTCCGGACCGGGGAGCTGTTTTTT.

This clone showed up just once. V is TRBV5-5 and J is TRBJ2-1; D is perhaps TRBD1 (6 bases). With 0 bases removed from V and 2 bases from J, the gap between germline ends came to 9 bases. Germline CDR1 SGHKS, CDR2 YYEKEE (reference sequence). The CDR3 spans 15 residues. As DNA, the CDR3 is TGTGCCAGCAGCTTGGCAGGGGACCCCTACAATGAGCAGTTCTTC. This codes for CASSLAGDPYNEQFF.

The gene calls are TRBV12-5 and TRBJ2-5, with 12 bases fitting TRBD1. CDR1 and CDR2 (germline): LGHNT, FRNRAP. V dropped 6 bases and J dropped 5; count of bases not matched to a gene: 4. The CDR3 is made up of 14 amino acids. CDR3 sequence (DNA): TGTGCTAGTGGCCCGGGACAGGGGGCGGAGACCCAGTACTTC. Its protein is CASGPGQGAETQYF. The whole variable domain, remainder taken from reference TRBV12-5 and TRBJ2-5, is DARVTQTPRHKVTEMGQEVTMRCQPILGHNTVFWYRQTMMQGLELLAYFRNRAPLDDSGMPKDRFSAEMPDATLATLKIQPSEPRDSAVYFCASGPGQGAETQYFGPGTRLLVL.

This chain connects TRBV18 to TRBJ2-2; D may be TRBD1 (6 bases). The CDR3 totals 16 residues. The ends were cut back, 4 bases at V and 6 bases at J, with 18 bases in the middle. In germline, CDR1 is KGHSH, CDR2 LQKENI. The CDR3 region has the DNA TGTGCCAGCTCACAGGGAGCAGGGGTAACCGCCGGGGAGCTGTTTTTT. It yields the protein CASSQGAGVTAGELFF.

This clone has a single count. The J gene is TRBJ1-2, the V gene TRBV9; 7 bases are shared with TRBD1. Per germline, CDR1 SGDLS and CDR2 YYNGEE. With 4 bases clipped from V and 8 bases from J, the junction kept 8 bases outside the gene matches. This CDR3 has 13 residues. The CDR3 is CASSRDSPMGYTF. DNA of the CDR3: TGTGCCAGCAGCCGGGACAGTCCCATGGGCTACACCTTC.